This TCR beta chain was captured by sequencing in a study of cytomegalovirus exposure and HLA in healthy donors. About the research overall: Researchers found that under 90% of some 400 genotyped donors fell within the Caucasian-associated ancestry cluster.

In the PCR, 60 Vbeta and 13 Jbeta primers were used. The protocol was immunoSEQ multiplex PCR, while the TCRdb copy is restricted to in-frame clones and leaves out a portion. The sample has roughly 150,000 clones; roughly 80% are singletons. Points on this clone: Its specificity is not known.

The CDR3 is 19 residues long. Germline V gives CDR1 SGHRS, CDR2 YFSETQ. Trimming shortened V by 3 bases and J by 0 bases, and 22 bases separated the two germline ends. Study-wide results and limits: Earlier analysis found most TCR beta V segments productive about 87% or about 30% of the time. The availability of immune exposure information extended only to CMV serostatus.

The TCR was taken from a man aged 18 to 30 in good health and CMV-seropositive. This sequence joins TRBV5-1 and TRBJ2-1; perhaps TRBD2 as D (6 bases). The sequenced sample was PBMCs. In DNA form, the CDR3 reads TGCGCCAGCAGCTCGAGACCTAGTGGGGGGAATAGCTCCTACAATGAGCAGTTCTTC. It encodes CASSSRPSGGNSSYNEQFF.